This T cell receptor (beta chain) was found in a study of technical replicates of blood from a handful of donors. Sequencing was performed with immunoSEQ multiplex PCR; in TCRdb, only in-frame clones are kept and a portion is missing. The data hold 65,000 to 75,000 clones, with about 90% observed a single time. The sequencing sample was made of PBMCs. This TCR was recovered from a human donor in good health. Some clones in this sample may be carry-over from other donors' samples.

CDR3 loop: CASSVGLDYNEQFF. CDR3 in DNA: TGCGCCAGCAGCGTCGGACTCGATTACAATGAGCAGTTCTTC. The chain employs TRBV5-1 and TRBJ2-1; D possibly corresponds to TRBD2 (5 bases). V lost 4 bases to trimming and J lost 4 bases, with 12 bases between them. The length of the CDR3 is 14 residues. In germline, CDR1 is SGHRS, CDR2 YFSETQ.